This is a list of T cell receptor beta chains from one sample in a study of CD8+ T cells in alopecia areata. Repertoires were generated with immunoSEQ multiplex PCR, while TCRdb's copy carries only in-frame clones and drops some. The table records 150,000 or so clones, around 50% of them present only once. Sequencing used CD4+ T cells sorted from blood. The receptors stem from a human donor with alopecia areata. Both conserved end residues are part of each CDR3. Fields, in order: clone size, V gene, D gene, J gene, CDR3 DNA, CDR3 protein. A D gene is named only where the DNA matches it firmly. Clone size is shown for a subset of rows, as once, few, many or a class of expanded clone.

clone_size: .; v_call: TRBV27; d_call: .; j_call: TRBJ2-6; cdr3_nt: TGTGCCAGCAGCCCCACGGCGCCGGGCACTGGGGCCAACGTCCTGACTTTC; cdr3_aa: CASSPTAPGTGANVLTF
clone_size: .; v_call: TRBV5-1; d_call: TRBD2; j_call: TRBJ2-1; cdr3_nt: TGCGCCAGCAGCCTTAGCGGGATCCCGTTCTTC; cdr3_aa: CASSLSGIPFF
clone_size: few; v_call: TRBV7-2; d_call: .; j_call: TRBJ2-1; cdr3_nt: TGTGCCAGTCCACCGACTAGATTGGACAATGAGCAGTTCTTC; cdr3_aa: CASPPTRLDNEQFF
clone_size: few; v_call: TRBV6-5; d_call: .; j_call: TRBJ2-7; cdr3_nt: TGTGCCAGCACTGCCGGGACGTCCTCCTACGAGCAGTACTTC; cdr3_aa: CASTAGTSSYEQYF
clone_size: .; v_call: TRBV5-1; d_call: .; j_call: TRBJ2-5; cdr3_nt: TGCGCCAGCAGCTGGGCCGGAGAGACCCAGTACTTC; cdr3_aa: CASSWAGETQYF
clone_size: few; v_call: TRBV5-1; d_call: .; j_call: TRBJ1-1; cdr3_nt: TGCGCCAGCAGGATCGAACCTAACACTGAAGCTTTCTTT; cdr3_aa: CASRIEPNTEAFF
clone_size: .; v_call: TRBV30; d_call: .; j_call: TRBJ1-2; cdr3_nt: TGTGCCTGGGGGGCAGGCTATGGCTACACCTTC; cdr3_aa: CAWGAGYGYTF
clone_size: once; v_call: TRBV2; d_call: .; j_call: TRBJ2-7; cdr3_nt: TGTGCCAGCAGTGTTCAGGGGCTCGAGCAGTACTTC; cdr3_aa: CASSVQGLEQYF
clone_size: .; v_call: TRBV7-3; d_call: .; j_call: TRBJ2-5; cdr3_nt: TGTGCCAGCAGCTCACTAGCTGGAGGGAGAGAGACCCAGTACTTC; cdr3_aa: CASSSLAGGRETQYF
clone_size: .; v_call: TRBV9; d_call: .; j_call: TRBJ2-2; cdr3_nt: TGTGCCAGCAGCGTAGGGGTGATCGGGGAGCTGTTTTTT; cdr3_aa: CASSVGVIGELFF
clone_size: .; v_call: TRBV28; d_call: .; j_call: TRBJ2-2; cdr3_nt: TGTGCCAGCAGTTTAGGCGGGACACCGAACACCGGGGAGCTGTTTTTT; cdr3_aa: CASSLGGTPNTGELFF
clone_size: .; v_call: TRBV9; d_call: TRBD1; j_call: TRBJ2-7; cdr3_nt: TGTGCCAGCAGCGCGGGGGCCGGGACAGGGGACCACGAGCAGTACTTC; cdr3_aa: CASSAGAGTGDHEQYF
clone_size: .; v_call: TRBV30; d_call: TRBD2; j_call: TRBJ2-1; cdr3_nt: TGTGCCTGGAACATAGCGGGGAGCTCCTACAATGAGCAGTTCTTC; cdr3_aa: CAWNIAGSSYNEQFF
clone_size: once; v_call: TRBV29-1; d_call: TRBD1; j_call: TRBJ2-7; cdr3_nt: TGCAGCGTTGAAGATAACTTACCAGGGGGCTACTCCTACGAGCAGTACTTC; cdr3_aa: CSVEDNLPGGYSYEQYF
clone_size: .; v_call: TRBV10-3; d_call: .; j_call: TRBJ2-5; cdr3_nt: TGTGCCATCAGCTCAGACCAAGAGACCCAGTACTTC; cdr3_aa: CAISSDQETQYF
clone_size: .; v_call: TRBV29-1; d_call: TRBD2; j_call: TRBJ2-1; cdr3_nt: TGCAGCGTACGGACTAGCGGGAGGGTAAGGGAGCAGTTCTTC; cdr3_aa: CSVRTSGRVREQFF
clone_size: .; v_call: TRBV7-3; d_call: .; j_call: TRBJ2-1; cdr3_nt: TGTGCCAGCAGCTTAAGGCCGGGAAGGTACAATGAGCAGTTCTTC; cdr3_aa: CASSLRPGRYNEQFF
clone_size: .; v_call: TRBV4-1; d_call: TRBD1; j_call: TRBJ1-5; cdr3_nt: TGCGCCAGCCGAGACGAGGGGGCATCGGATCAGCCCCAGCATTTT; cdr3_aa: CASRDEGASDQPQHF
clone_size: few; v_call: TRBV30; d_call: TRBD2; j_call: TRBJ2-7; cdr3_nt: TGTGCCTGGAGGCTCCGGGGGGCCTACGAGCAGTACTTC; cdr3_aa: CAWRLRGAYEQYF
clone_size: .; v_call: TRBV5-1; d_call: TRBD1; j_call: TRBJ2-5; cdr3_nt: TGCGCCAGCAGCACGGGACAGGGCCCCATGACCCAGTACTTC; cdr3_aa: CASSTGQGPMTQYF
clone_size: .; v_call: TRBV6-6; d_call: .; j_call: TRBJ2-7; cdr3_nt: TGTGCCAGCAGTTACTCTGGGGGCGAGCAGTACTTC; cdr3_aa: CASSYSGGEQYF
clone_size: .; v_call: TRBV5-1; d_call: .; j_call: TRBJ1-2; cdr3_nt: TGCGCCAGCAGCTTGTCAGGGGACTATGGCTACACCTTC; cdr3_aa: CASSLSGDYGYTF
clone_size: .; v_call: TRBV14; d_call: .; j_call: TRBJ2-6; cdr3_nt: TGTGCCAGCAGCCAGACGCCCGAAACTAACGTCCTGACTTTC; cdr3_aa: CASSQTPETNVLTF
clone_size: .; v_call: TRBV7-9; d_call: TRBD2; j_call: TRBJ2-1; cdr3_nt: TGTGCCAGCGGCGGGGGAGAAGGCTCCTACAATGAGCAGTTCTTC; cdr3_aa: CASGGGEGSYNEQFF
clone_size: .; v_call: TRBV29-1; d_call: TRBD1; j_call: TRBJ2-3; cdr3_nt: TGCAGCGTTGTCACAGGGGTAAATACGCAGTATTTT; cdr3_aa: CSVVTGVNTQYF
clone_size: .; v_call: TRBV5-1; d_call: .; j_call: TRBJ2-7; cdr3_nt: TGCGCCAGCAGCTCGGGACCGCTATACGAGCAGTACTTC; cdr3_aa: CASSSGPLYEQYF
clone_size: .; v_call: TRBV2; d_call: .; j_call: TRBJ2-5; cdr3_nt: TGTGCCAGCGTAAAGCAGGGGAGTCGGGAGACCCAGTACTTC; cdr3_aa: CASVKQGSRETQYF
clone_size: .; v_call: TRBV30; d_call: .; j_call: TRBJ2-6; cdr3_nt: TGTGGTGGTGGGGCCGGGTTGGCTGGGGCCAACGTCCTGACTTTC; cdr3_aa: CGGGAGLAGANVLTF
clone_size: few; v_call: TRBV10-2; d_call: TRBD2; j_call: TRBJ2-1; cdr3_nt: TGCGCCAGCAAAGCGGGAATCTGGGATGAGCAGTTCTTC; cdr3_aa: CASKAGIWDEQFF
clone_size: .; v_call: TRBV2; d_call: TRBD2; j_call: TRBJ2-5; cdr3_nt: TGTGCCAGCACGTTACATCCGGGGGGACGTTCCCACCAAGAGACCCAGTACTTC; cdr3_aa: CASTLHPGGRSHQETQYF
clone_size: .; v_call: TRBV30; d_call: TRBD1; j_call: TRBJ1-2; cdr3_nt: TGTGCCTGGAGTTTCCGGGACAGGGGTGGCTACACCTTC; cdr3_aa: CAWSFRDRGGYTF
clone_size: .; v_call: TRBV29-1; d_call: .; j_call: TRBJ1-2; cdr3_nt: TGCAGCGTTGATCAAAGGGATGTAAGCTATGGCTACACCTTC; cdr3_aa: CSVDQRDVSYGYTF
clone_size: few; v_call: TRBV5-1; d_call: .; j_call: TRBJ1-1; cdr3_nt: TGCGCCAGCAGCTTGGTGCGGGGAACTGAAGCTTTCTTT; cdr3_aa: CASSLVRGTEAFF
clone_size: .; v_call: TRBV2; d_call: .; j_call: TRBJ2-1; cdr3_nt: TGTGCCAGCAGTGAAGTGGGAGTGTCCTACAATGAGCAGTTCTTC; cdr3_aa: CASSEVGVSYNEQFF
clone_size: .; v_call: TRBV7-9; d_call: .; j_call: TRBJ2-4; cdr3_nt: TGTGCCAGCAGCTTCTACCCCGGGGACATTCAGTACTTC; cdr3_aa: CASSFYPGDIQYF
clone_size: .; v_call: TRBV6-5; d_call: .; j_call: TRBJ1-2; cdr3_nt: TGTGCCAGCAGTCTTTCCAACGCAGAGTCTGGCTACACCTTC; cdr3_aa: CASSLSNAESGYTF
clone_size: .; v_call: TRBV5-1; d_call: .; j_call: TRBJ2-7; cdr3_nt: TGCGCCAGCAGCTTGGAAGACGAGCAGTACTTC; cdr3_aa: CASSLEDEQYF
clone_size: .; v_call: TRBV7-3; d_call: .; j_call: TRBJ1-1; cdr3_nt: TGTGCCAGCAGCTTAACTCTAGGGGATATCACTGAAGCTTTCTTT; cdr3_aa: CASSLTLGDITEAFF
clone_size: .; v_call: TRBV27; d_call: TRBD1; j_call: TRBJ2-7; cdr3_nt: TGTGCCAGCAGTTTAAATTGGCAGGGGGACGAGCAGTACTTC; cdr3_aa: CASSLNWQGDEQYF
clone_size: .; v_call: TRBV19; d_call: .; j_call: TRBJ1-5; cdr3_nt: TGTGCCAGTAGAGGACAGTTCAATCAGCCCCAGCATTTT; cdr3_aa: CASRGQFNQPQHF
clone_size: .; v_call: TRBV5-4; d_call: .; j_call: TRBJ2-2; cdr3_nt: TGTGCCAGCAGCTCTCATCCGACCGGGGAGCTGTTTTTT; cdr3_aa: CASSSHPTGELFF
clone_size: .; v_call: TRBV30; d_call: .; j_call: TRBJ2-7; cdr3_nt: TGTGCCTGGAGAGCGGATGCCCCCTACGAGCAGTACTTC; cdr3_aa: CAWRADAPYEQYF
clone_size: few; v_call: TRBV5-1; d_call: .; j_call: TRBJ2-5; cdr3_nt: TGCGCCAGCAGCTGGAACTATCAAGAGACCCAGTACTTC; cdr3_aa: CASSWNYQETQYF
clone_size: .; v_call: TRBV6-1; d_call: .; j_call: TRBJ2-5; cdr3_nt: TGTGCCAGCAGTGCCCCCTGGGACAATCGCATTCAAGAGACCCAGTACTTC; cdr3_aa: CASSAPWDNRIQETQYF
clone_size: .; v_call: TRBV19; d_call: .; j_call: TRBJ2-1; cdr3_nt: TGTGCCAGTAGTATCGGCAATGAGCAGTTCTTC; cdr3_aa: CASSIGNEQFF
clone_size: once; v_call: TRBV15; d_call: .; j_call: TRBJ1-5; cdr3_nt: TGTGCCACCAGCATCCCCGGGGGTGCTCAGCCCCAGCATTTT; cdr3_aa: CATSIPGGAQPQHF
clone_size: .; v_call: TRBV2; d_call: .; j_call: TRBJ1-1; cdr3_nt: TGTGCCGGTAGAGAGTTCCGAAACACTGAAGCTTTCTTT; cdr3_aa: CAGREFRNTEAFF
clone_size: large; v_call: TRBV4-2; d_call: .; j_call: TRBJ2-7; cdr3_nt: TGTGCCAGCAGCCTGGATCGCCACGAGCAGTACTTC; cdr3_aa: CASSLDRHEQYF